Presented here are 27 T cell receptor beta chains from one specimen sequenced in a study of blood T cell repertoires in COVID-19. Here immunoSEQ multiplex PCR was the method, and the copy in TCRdb shows in-frame clones only, minus some. The sample holds more than 450,000 clones, roughly nine tenths seen once. The sequenced sample consisted of PBMCs or T cells enriched from blood (not recorded which). Receptor source: a woman under 30 who had recovered from COVID-19.

This rearrangement joins TRBV28 to TRBJ1-1, with 10 bases fitting TRBD1. The germline CDR1 and CDR2 sequences are MDHEN and SYDVKM. CDR3 size: 16 residues. V trimming: 6 bases; J trimming: 3 bases; junction bases outside the gene matches: 10. CDR3 loop: CASSWTFGTGDTEAFF. The CDR3 DNA reads TGTGCCAGCAGCTGGACATTCGGGACAGGGGACACTGAAGCTTTCTTT.

The chain recombines TRBV5-6 with TRBJ1-5; no clear D. Germline V gene data show CDR1 as SGHDT and CDR2 as YYEEEE. The CDR3 covers 15 residues. V was pared by 1 base and J by 4 bases, with 12 bases between. The DNA of the CDR3 is TGTGCCAGCAGCTTGATGGAGGGCCGAAATCAGCCCCAGCATTTT. It translates to CASSLMEGRNQPQHF.

This clone was observed a single time. The chain joins TRBV21-1 to TRBJ2-4; the tabulated D call, TRBD1, remains unverified against the DNA. TRBV21-1 is marked as a pseudogene. The CDR3 length is 18 residues. CDR3 sequence: CASSAIAGQGIAKNIQYF. CDR3 nucleotide sequence: TGTGCCAGCAGCGCAATAGCGGGACAGGGTATAGCCAAAAACATTCAGTACTTC.

The V and J genes are TRBV6-5 and TRBJ1-5; D is undetermined. This CDR3 comprises 13 residues. V was shortened by 2 bases and J by 6 bases, with 8 bases between the two germline ends. From germline, CDR1 is MNHEY and CDR2 SVGAGI. The DNA of the CDR3 is TGTGCCAGCAGTTACCAAAGCGGTCAGCCCCAGCATTTT. The encoded protein is CASSYQSGQPQHF.

Details on this clone: Additional DNA sequences in this sample encode the identical CDR3. The chain joins TRBV6-1 to TRBJ1-1, with 9 bases identical to TRBD1. The V gene's germline CDR1 is MNHNS and CDR2 SASEGT. Trimming cost V 3 bases and J 2 bases; bases outside gene matches: 7. CDR3 length: 16 amino acids. The CDR3 nucleotides are TGTGCCAGCAGTGAGGAACAGGGGGCAGTAAACACTGAAGCTTTCTTT. It encodes CASSEEQGAVNTEAFF.

V usage is TRBV2 and J usage is TRBJ2-7, with D maybe TRBD1 (5 bases). CDR3 length: 12 residues. The V end lost 4 bases, the J end lost 2 bases, and 6 bases lay between the germline ends. CDR1 and CDR2 (germline): SNHLY, FYNNEI. The CDR3 protein is CASSVGPYEQYF. The CDR3 bases are TGTGCCAGCAGTGTGGGGCCCTACGAGCAGTACTTC.

The chain joins TRBV27 to TRBJ2-7; possible D gene TRBD1, 6 bases. The CDR3 loop spans 13 amino acids. CDR1 is MNHEY, CDR2 SMNVEV, per germline (reference sequence). With 9 bases removed from V and 0 bases from J, the gap between germline ends came to 12 bases. The CDR3 nucleotides are TGTGCCAGTCGGACAGACTCCTCCTACGAGCAGTACTTC. The encoded protein is CASRTDSSYEQYF.

Comments on this clone: Additional DNA sequences in this sample encode the identical CDR3. This sequence joins TRBV27 and TRBJ1-6; D call uncertain. Germline values: CDR1 MNHEY, CDR2 SMNVEV (reference sequence). The CDR3 is 14 amino acids. The V end was cut by 6 bases, the J end by 0 bases, with 6 bases between. In DNA, the CDR3 is TGTGCCAGCAGCCTCAGCTCCTATAATTCACCCCTCCACTTT. This gives the protein CASSLSSYNSPLHF.

The CDR3 reads CSVEGDSTYEQYF. CDR3 DNA: TGCAGCGTTGAGGGGGACTCCACCTACGAGCAGTACTTC. V is TRBV29-1 and J is TRBJ2-7; tentatively, D is TRBD2 (6 bases). The V gene lost 3 bases and the J gene lost 2 bases, with 11 bases spanning the gap. This CDR3 spans 13 amino acids. From germline, CDR1 is SQVTM and CDR2 ANQGSEA.

This chain connects TRBV9 to TRBJ2-3; 12 bases fit TRBD2. The trim removed 0 bases at V and 4 bases at J, leaving 9 bases unmatched. Germline loops: CDR1 SGDLS, CDR2 YYNGEE. This CDR3 is built from 18 residues. The CDR3 region has the DNA TGTGCCAGCAGCGTAGAAGGGCTAGCGGGGGGGCAATCAGATACGCAGTATTTT. This sequence encodes CASSVEGLAGGQSDTQYF.

This clone has only a few counts. This chain joins TRBV5-1 and TRBJ1-1; maybe TRBD1 (5 bases). CDR1 SGHRS and CDR2 YFSETQ come from the germline V gene. The CDR3 runs to 15 residues. V lost 5 bases and J lost 3, with 17 bases in between. The CDR3 DNA follows: TGCGCCAGCAGTTTTGTAGGAGGGGAGGACACTGAAGCTTTCTTT. Protein: CASSFVGGEDTEAFF.

This sequence joins TRBV7-9 and TRBJ1-2; D is uncertain. CDR1 is SEHNR, CDR2 FQNEAQ, per germline (reference sequence). The ends were cut back, 3 bases at V and 7 bases at J, with 15 bases in the middle. This CDR3 is built from 14 residues. The CDR3 nucleotides read TGTGCCAGCAGCTTTTCCATGGTAGGAGGTGGCTACACCTTC. Translation gives CASSFSMVGGGYTF. Drawing the rest from reference TRBV7-9 and TRBJ1-2, the complete variable domain is DTGVSQNPRHKITKRGQNVTFRCDPISEHNRLYWYRQTLGQGPEFLTYFQNEAQLEKSRLLSDRFSAERPKGSFSTLEIQRTEQGDSAMYLCASSFSMVGGGYTFGSGTRLTVV.

V is TRBV5-1 and J is TRBJ2-1; the match to TRBD2 covers 13 bases. Unmatched junction bases numbered 6, after V lost 5 bases and J lost 4 bases. The germline V gene encodes CDR1 SGHRS and CDR2 YFSETQ. There are 16 residues in the CDR3. The CDR3 nucleotides read TGCGCCAGCAGTCCGACTAGCGGGGGGTTGTACAATGAGCAGTTCTTC. Translating it yields CASSPTSGGLYNEQFF.

The chain uses TRBV7-9 and TRBJ1-1; D gene uncertain. CDR3 length: 11 amino acids. Germline loops: CDR1 SEHNR, CDR2 FQNEAQ (reference sequence). Trimming pared 8 bases from V and 5 bases from J, leaving 9 bases between. CDR3 in amino acids: CASRTGTEAFF. CDR3 in DNA: TGTGCCAGCCGCACGGGAACTGAAGCTTTCTTT.

This chain joins TRBV28 and TRBJ1-2, with 8 bases that match TRBD1. Germline loops: CDR1 MDHEN, CDR2 SYDVKM. V lost 3 bases to trimming and J lost 8 bases; unmatched junction nucleotides: 14. This CDR3 region has 16 residues. The CDR3 nucleotides are TGTGCCAGCAGTTTCGAGACTCCGACAGGGGCGTACGGCTACACCTTC. Its protein product is CASSFETPTGAYGYTF.

This clone showed up just once. The chain couples TRBV7-3 to TRBJ2-1; D might be TRBD2 (5 bases). The CDR3 covers 14 residues. Per the germline V gene, CDR1 is SGHTA and CDR2 is FQGTGA. Trimming took 1 base from V and 6 from J, leaving 10 bases between them. The CDR3 region is CASSLILGPNEQFF. CDR3 in DNA: TGTGCCAGCAGCTTAATACTAGGTCCCAATGAGCAGTTCTTC.

The rearrangement uses TRBV7-2 and TRBJ2-5, with D tentatively TRBD1 (5 bases). Germline V gene lookup returns CDR1 SGHTA and CDR2 FQGNSA. This CDR3 contains 14 residues. Trimming removed 5 bases at V and 2 bases at J, with 12 bases between. For the CDR3, the DNA is TGTGCCAGCAGCGTCGACAGTTCTCAAGAGACCCAGTACTTC. This gives the protein CASSVDSSQETQYF. The full variable domain, its missing parts supplied by reference TRBV7-2 and TRBJ2-5, is GAGVSQSPSNKVTEKGKDVELRCDPISGHTALYWYRQSLGQGLEFLIYFQGNSAPDKSGLPSDRFSAERTGGSVSTLTIQRTQQEDSAVYLCASSVDSSQETQYFGPGTRLLVL.

The chain has TRBV6-6 and TRBJ1-1; 7 nucleotides match TRBD1. The CDR3 sequence is 15 residues long. From germline, CDR1 is MNHNY and CDR2 SVGAGI (reference sequence). V lost 6 bases to trimming and J lost 4 bases; unmatched junction nucleotides: 11. The CDR3 bases are TGTGCCAGCAGCCGACCTCAGCAGGGGGTCACTGAAGCTTTCTTT. Encoded protein: CASSRPQQGVTEAFF.

For the CDR3, the DNA is TGTGCCAGCAGTGCGACAGGGGTTGTCCAGCCCCAGCATTTT. Encoded protein: CASSATGVVQPQHF. The rearrangement joins TRBV28 to TRBJ1-5, with 8 positions matching TRBD1. There are 14 residues in the CDR3. The V and J ends lost 5 bases and 7 bases, in that order; junction bases with no gene match: 7. CDR1 MDHEN and CDR2 SYDVKM come from the germline V gene.

This chain links TRBV5-4 with TRBJ2-1, with D unresolved. Germline V gene sequence: CDR1 SGHNT, CDR2 YYREEE (reference sequence). Trimming removed 0 bases from V and 9 bases from J, with 7 bases in between. This CDR3 region has 12 residues. The CDR3 DNA reads as TGTGCCAGCAGCTTGGGCACTGGTGAGCAGTTCTTC. Translation: CASSLGTGEQFF.

This chain joins TRBV27 and TRBJ1-2; D is perhaps TRBD1 (6 bases). Trimming took off 3 bases at V and 7 bases at J, with 15 bases between the two ends. Germline CDR1 and CDR2: MNHEY and SMNVEV (reference sequence). This CDR3 is 14 amino acids long. This chain's CDR3 is CASSLTQGGRGYTF. CDR3 bases: TGTGCCAGCAGTTTGACCCAAGGGGGACGTGGCTACACCTTC.

J is TRBJ2-7 and V is TRBV3-1 (or the pseudogene TRBV3-2); 11 bases line up with TRBD2. The CDR3 extends over 15 amino acids. Germline V lookup: CDR1 LGHDT, CDR2 YNNKEL (reference sequence). Trimming took 4 bases from V and 1 from J; bases not matched to a gene: 3. The CDR3 DNA follows: TGTGCCAGCAGCCCCCGGACTAGCGGGTCCTACGAGCAGTACTTC. Its translation: CASSPRTSGSYEQYF.

The chain is built from TRBV20-1 and TRBJ2-3, with D uncertain. CDR1 and CDR2 from the germline V gene are DFQATT and SNEGSKA (reference sequence). CDR3 size: 13 residues. Trimming stripped 3 bases from V and 0 bases from J, with 7 bases between. CDR3 sequence reads: CSASKPSTDTQYF. CDR3 coding DNA: TGCAGTGCTAGTAAGCCCAGCACAGATACGCAGTATTTT.

This sequence joins TRBV5-1 and TRBJ2-1, with 12 bases aligning to TRBD2. The V segment lost 4 bases and the J segment 4 bases; nucleotides outside the gene matches: 3. From germline, CDR1 is SGHRS and CDR2 YFSETQ. CDR3 size: 15 residues. The CDR3 DNA reads TGCGCCAGCAGCAACGGACTAGCGGGGTACAATGAGCAGTTCTTC. This encodes CASSNGLAGYNEQFF. Based on the CDR3 plus reference TRBV5-1 and TRBJ2-1, the full variable domain is KAGVTQTPRYLIKTRGQQVTLSCSPISGHRSVSWYQQTPGQGLQFLFEYFSETQRNKGNFPGRFSGRQFSNSRSEMNVSTLELGDSALYLCASSNGLAGYNEQFFGPGTRLTVL.

V gene TRBV12-5 combines with J gene TRBJ1-5, with D perhaps matching TRBD1 (5 bases). V lost 6 bases to trimming and J lost 5 bases, with 11 bases between them. Germline V gene lookup returns CDR1 LGHNT and CDR2 FRNRAP. The CDR3 extends over 13 amino acids. As DNA, the CDR3 is TGTGCTAGTGGATTCGCACAGGATCAGCCCCAGCATTTT. Its protein is CASGFAQDQPQHF. The full variable domain, its missing parts supplied by reference TRBV12-5 and TRBJ1-5, is DARVTQTPRHKVTEMGQEVTMRCQPILGHNTVFWYRQTMMQGLELLAYFRNRAPLDDSGMPKDRFSAEMPDATLATLKIQPSEPRDSAVYFCASGFAQDQPQHFGDGTRLSIL.

The chain combines TRBV5-1 with TRBJ2-7; a weak D match, TRBD2 (6 bases). The germline gives CDR1 SGHRS, CDR2 YFSETQ. This CDR3 has 15 residues. V was pared by 4 bases and J by 2 bases, with 16 bases between. CDR3 nucleotide sequence: TGCGCCAGCAGCCAAATACCGGGACTCACCTACGAGCAGTACTTC. Residues: CASSQIPGLTYEQYF.

The chain is built from TRBV5-3 and TRBJ2-1; weak D call: TRBD2 (5 bases). TRBV5-3 is noted as an ORF with a role that remains uncertain. Trimming stripped 4 bases from V and 7 bases from J, with 12 bases between. The CDR3 is 13 residues long. CDR3 coding DNA: TGTGCCAGAAGCCTGGACTCACCTAATGAGCAGTTCTTC. Its translation is CARSLDSPNEQFF.